Shown below are 30 T cell receptor beta chains from a single sample sequenced in a study of blood T cell repertoires in COVID-19. Clones were read by immunoSEQ multiplex PCR, and TCRdb kept only the in-frame ones, dropping some. The table includes 230,000 or so clones, about 86% detected once. Sequencing was carried out using PBMCs or T cells enriched from blood (not recorded which). The source of these receptors is a woman between 50 and 59 years old with acute COVID-19.

The chain carries TRBV6-5 and TRBJ2-7; D is possibly TRBD2 (6 bases). V dropped 4 bases and J dropped 3 bases, with 19 bases sitting between them. The CDR3 totals 16 residues. Germline assignment: CDR1 MNHEY and CDR2 SVGAGI. DNA of the CDR3: TGTGCCAGCAGTTCGGCTATTAGCGGAGCCCACTACGAGCAGTACTTC. Residues: CASSSAISGAHYEQYF.

The genes are TRBV6-1 and TRBJ2-4; 11 nucleotides line up with TRBD2. With V trimmed by 4 bases and J by 3 bases, 5 bases remained unmatched. Germline V gives CDR1 MNHNS, CDR2 SASEGT. The length of the CDR3 is 16 residues. For the CDR3, the DNA is TGTGCCAGCAGTGGCCCACTAGCGGGAGTCAAAAACATTCAGTACTTC. Its translation is CASSGPLAGVKNIQYF.

This chain uses TRBV5-6 with TRBJ2-2; a weak D match, TRBD1 (5 bases). The CDR3 has 13 amino acids. The germline V and J ends were trimmed by 3 bases and 7 bases, with 10 bases remaining between them. Looked up from germline, CDR1 is SGHDT and CDR2 is YYEEEE. CDR3: CASSSSRVGELFF. The CDR3 DNA is TGTGCCAGCAGCTCCTCCAGGGTCGGGGAGCTGTTTTTT.

The genes are TRBV28 and TRBJ1-2; 9 bases match TRBD1. CDR3 length equals 14 residues. Germline lookup yields CDR1 MDHEN and CDR2 SYDVKM. Trimming took 1 base from V and 8 from J; bases not matched to a gene: 5. The CDR3 DNA sequence: TGTGCCAGCAGTTTATCGGACAGGGGCGGCGGCTACACCTTC. Protein sequence: CASSLSDRGGGYTF.

The rearrangement joins TRBV27 to TRBJ1-1; D not resolved. The CDR3 contains 13 residues. Germline CDR1 is MNHEY and CDR2 is SMNVEV (reference sequence). Trimming took 5 bases from V and 0 from J, leaving 7 bases between them. The CDR3 protein is CASSIQMNTEAFF. DNA for the CDR3: TGTGCCAGCAGTATTCAGATGAACACTGAAGCTTTCTTT.

The J gene is TRBJ1-4, the V gene TRBV5-1, with D perhaps matching TRBD1 (5 bases). Germline V CDR1 and CDR2: SGHRS, YFSETQ. V shed 4 bases and J shed 6 bases, with 19 bases lying between them. The CDR3 runs 16 residues. The CDR3 is CASSPPVGTGHEKLFF. CDR3 bases: TGCGCCAGCAGCCCCCCAGTCGGCACAGGACATGAAAAACTGTTTTTT. The full variable domain, completed using reference TRBV5-1 and TRBJ1-4, is KAGVTQTPRYLIKTRGQQVTLSCSPISGHRSVSWYQQTPGQGLQFLFEYFSETQRNKGNFPGRFSGRQFSNSRSEMNVSTLELGDSALYLCASSPPVGTGHEKLFFGSGTQLSVL.

This chain joins TRBV4-1 and TRBJ2-3; no definite D call. This CDR3 is 14 amino acids long. Trimming stripped 0 bases from V and 3 bases from J, with 7 bases between. Germline V gene data show CDR1 as MGHRA and CDR2 as YSYEKL. CDR3 nucleotides: TGCGCCAGCAGCCAAGAGGCTAGAACAGATACGCAGTATTTT. Amino acid sequence: CASSQEARTDTQYF.

The chain recombines TRBV19 with TRBJ1-5, with 11 bases matching TRBD1. The CDR3 runs to 18 residues. Germline lookup yields CDR1 LNHDA and CDR2 SQIVND (reference sequence). With V trimmed by 4 bases and J by 11 bases, 19 bases remained unmatched. The CDR3 here is CASSTNSGTGGSHRAQHF. CDR3 nucleotides: TGTGCCAGTAGTACTAATTCCGGGACAGGGGGTTCTCATCGGGCCCAGCATTTT. Full variable domain (missing parts from reference TRBV19 and TRBJ1-5): DGGITQSPKYLFRKEGQNVTLSCEQNLNHDAMYWYRQDPGQGLRLIYYSQIVNDFQKGDIAEGYSVSREKKESFPLTVTSAQKNPTAFYLCASSTNSGTGGSHRAQHFGDGTRLSIL.

As for this clone: Other DNA sequences in this specimen translate into the identical CDR3. This CDR3 is CASSPGLSTGELFF. CDR3 sequence (DNA): TGTGCCAGCTCACCGGGACTCTCCACCGGGGAGCTGTTTTTT. The chain carries TRBV18 and TRBJ2-2, with D possibly TRBD2 on 6 matching bases. CDR3 length: 14 amino acids. Germline assignment: CDR1 KGHSH and CDR2 LQKENI. V lost 3 bases, J lost 4 bases, and 9 bases lay in between. Complete variable domain (other parts from reference TRBV18 and TRBJ2-2): NAGVMQNPRHLVRRRGQEARLRCSPMKGHSHVYWYRQLPEEGLKFMVYLQKENIIDESGMPKERFSAEFPKEGPSILRIQQVVRGDSAAYFCASSPGLSTGELFFGEGSRLTVL.

J is TRBJ1-2 and V is TRBV11-2; 10 bases are shared with TRBD1. Germline V gene sequence: CDR1 SGHAT, CDR2 FQNNGV. Trimming at V came to 5 bases and at J to 2 bases, leaving 2 bases not matched to a gene. The CDR3 contains 14 residues. CDR3 amino acids: CASSRDRGNYGYTF. The CDR3 DNA sequence: TGTGCCAGCAGCCGGGACAGGGGAAACTATGGCTACACCTTC. The full variable domain, in which reference TRBV11-2 and TRBJ1-2 provide the parts outside the CDR3, is EAGVAQSPRYKIIEKRQSVAFWCNPISGHATLYWYQQILGQGPKLLIQFQNNGVVDDSQLPKDRFSAERLKGVDSTLKIQPAKLEDSAVYLCASSRDRGNYGYTFGSGTRLTVV.

CDR3 sequence: CASSQGAGRGGAKNIQYF. The CDR3 DNA reads TGTGCCAGCAGCCAGGGGGCGGGACGCGGCGGCGCCAAAAACATTCAGTACTTC. The J gene is TRBJ2-4, the V gene TRBV28; 8 nucleotides line up with TRBD1. Germline assignment: CDR1 MDHEN and CDR2 SYDVKM. CDR3 length equals 18 residues. Trimming removed 6 bases from V and 1 base from J; junction bases left unmatched: 14.

The table lists this clone with a count of one. The V and J genes are TRBV5-4 and TRBJ2-6; 7 nucleotides match TRBD2. Germline trimming cut 0 bases from V and 0 bases from J; bases unmatched to any gene: 9. Germline CDR1 is SGHNT and CDR2 is YYREEE (reference sequence). This CDR3 has 19 amino acids. The CDR3 sequence: CASSLGGIAGFSGANVLTF. Written as DNA, the CDR3 is TGTGCCAGCAGCTTGGGGGGGATAGCGGGTTTCTCTGGGGCCAACGTCCTGACTTTC.

The chain uses TRBV5-8 and TRBJ1-4, with 7 bases identical to TRBD1. Germline V gives CDR1 SGHTS, CDR2 YDEGEE. Germline trimming cut 0 bases from V and 0 bases from J; bases unmatched to any gene: 5. The CDR3 has 17 amino acids. The CDR3 DNA sequence: TGTGCCAGCAGCTTGGACAGGGGAAACCCAACTAATGAAAAACTGTTTTTT. Translated, it gives CASSLDRGNPTNEKLFF. Variable domain in full (rest from reference TRBV5-8 and TRBJ1-4): EAGVTQSPTHLIKTRGQQATLRCSPISGHTSVYWYQQALGLGLQFLLWYDEGEERNRGNFPPRFSGRQFPNYSSELNVNALELEDSALYLCASSLDRGNPTNEKLFFGSGTQLSVL.

This rearrangement joins TRBV7-3 to TRBJ2-3; TRBD2 agrees at 11 bases. Per the germline V gene, CDR1 is SGHTA and CDR2 is FQGTGA. V lost 3 bases to trimming and J lost 6 bases; unmatched junction nucleotides: 2. The CDR3 has 14 residues. Here the CDR3 DNA reads TGTGCCAGCAGCTTCACTAGCGGGGGTGATACGCAGTATTTT. Protein product: CASSFTSGGDTQYF.

The J gene is TRBJ1-1, the V gene TRBV27; 8 bases are a match to TRBD1. The germline CDR1 and CDR2 sequences are MNHEY and SMNVEV (reference sequence). J gave up 5 bases and V 5 bases, and 7 bases lay outside the gene matches. The CDR3 has 14 residues. For the CDR3, the DNA is TGTGCCAGCAGTCCCAGGACAGGGTGGACTGAAGCTTTCTTT. Translating gives CASSPRTGWTEAFF.

The chain couples TRBV28 to TRBJ1-6; 7 positions match TRBD1. J lost 7 bases, V lost 6 bases, and 18 bases had no gene match. This CDR3 spans 18 amino acids. CDR1 is MDHEN and CDR2 is SYDVKM in the germline V gene. The CDR3 is CASRASRGQWALNSPLHF. The CDR3 DNA reads as TGTGCCAGCAGAGCCTCTAGGGGACAGTGGGCGTTGAATTCACCCCTCCACTTT.

The genes are TRBV7-9 and TRBJ2-7, with D unresolved. V was trimmed by 5 bases and J by 2 bases, leaving 13 bases between them. The CDR3 is 14 amino acids. Germline V gene sequence: CDR1 SEHNR, CDR2 FQNEAQ (reference sequence). CDR3 amino acids: CASSLPEITYEQYF. CDR3 DNA: TGTGCCAGCAGCCTTCCCGAGATCACCTACGAGCAGTACTTC.

This chain joins TRBV27 and TRBJ2-6; 10 bases map to TRBD1. Germline V gives CDR1 MNHEY, CDR2 SMNVEV (reference sequence). The junction had 15 bases not matched to a gene; V was cut back by 5 bases and J by 2 bases. This CDR3 has 20 amino acids. The CDR3 sequence: CASSPGPGQGQHAGANVLTF. CDR3 DNA sequence: TGTGCCAGCAGTCCAGGCCCGGGACAGGGGCAACATGCTGGGGCCAACGTCCTGACTTTC.

This chain links TRBV27 with TRBJ2-7, with TRBD2 identical over 12 bases. Germline V gene data show CDR1 as MNHEY and CDR2 as SMNVEV (reference sequence). The CDR3 extends over 14 amino acids. The V gene end was trimmed by 3 bases and the J gene end by 3 bases; junction bases not matched to a gene: 0. The CDR3 DNA sequence: TGTGCCAGCAGTTTGACTAGCGGGAGCTACGAGCAGTACTTC. Encoded protein: CASSLTSGSYEQYF.

This clone was seen just once. The chain joins TRBV4-1 to TRBJ1-1; D is unclear. V dropped 0 bases and J dropped 10 bases, with 15 bases sitting between them. Germline V gene lookup returns CDR1 MGHRA and CDR2 YSYEKL. This CDR3 is built from 14 residues. This chain's CDR3 is CASSQDQAPAGAFF. In nucleotides, the CDR3 is TGCGCCAGCAGCCAAGATCAGGCTCCCGCGGGAGCTTTCTTT.

The rearrangement uses TRBV4-2 and TRBJ2-7; maybe TRBD2 (6 bases). Germline V gives CDR1 LGHNA, CDR2 YNFKEQ. The CDR3 spans 14 residues. V gave up 1 base and J gave up 5 bases, with 12 bases separating them. The CDR3 sequence: CASSQGLVGDEQYF. CDR3 in DNA: TGTGCCAGCAGCCAAGGACTAGTGGGTGACGAGCAGTACTTC.

The chain has TRBV6-4 and TRBJ2-1; 10 bases map to TRBD2. The CDR3 is 17 amino acids. Germline trimming cut 0 bases from V and 0 bases from J; bases unmatched to any gene: 2. Per germline, CDR1 MRHNA and CDR2 SNTAGT. Written as DNA, the CDR3 is TGTGCCAGCAGTGACTCGCGGACTAGCGGCTCCTACAATGAGCAGTTCTTC. Its translation: CASSDSRTSGSYNEQFF.

This rearrangement joins TRBV6-1 to TRBJ1-2; D possibly corresponds to TRBD1 (6 bases). The CDR3 covers 16 residues. V lost 2 bases and J 3 bases, leaving 16 bases between the germline ends. Per the germline V gene, CDR1 is MNHNS and CDR2 is SASEGT. CDR3 loop: CASSEPGGGGYYGYTF. CDR3 nucleotides: TGTGCCAGCAGTGAACCCGGTGGGGGGGGCTACTATGGCTACACCTTC.

The chain recombines TRBV5-1 with TRBJ2-1; 10 bases are shared with TRBD2. CDR1 SGHRS and CDR2 YFSETQ come from the germline V gene. This CDR3 has 14 residues. The ends lost 6 bases at V and 6 bases at J; junction bases unmatched: 6. The CDR3 loop reads CASTAGGPVNEQFF. For the CDR3, the DNA is TGCGCCAGCACAGCGGGAGGGCCAGTCAATGAGCAGTTCTTC.

The chain uses TRBV5-1 and TRBJ2-2; D may be TRBD2 (6 bases). The CDR3 contains 14 residues. Germline V gene sequence: CDR1 SGHRS, CDR2 YFSETQ. The V end lost 6 bases, the J end lost 4 bases, and 13 bases lay between the germline ends. CDR3 region: CASKGTPVTGELFF. CDR3 sequence (DNA): TGCGCCAGCAAAGGGACTCCAGTCACCGGGGAGCTGTTTTTT.

The chain links TRBV9 to TRBJ1-2; D not certain. CDR3 size: 12 residues. Germline V CDR1 and CDR2: SGDLS, YYNGEE. The V and J ends lost 0 bases and 9 bases respectively, with 9 bases between them. The DNA for the CDR3 is TGTGCCAGCAGCGTAGAGAGAGATAGCTACACCTTC. Protein: CASSVERDSYTF.

The rearrangement joins TRBV3-1 (or the pseudogene TRBV3-2) to TRBJ2-1, with a tentative D call TRBD1 (7 bases). Trimming took 1 base from V and 7 from J, leaving 8 bases between them. The germline CDR1 and CDR2 sequences are LGHDT and YNNKEL (reference sequence). CDR3 size: 13 residues. CDR3 sequence: CASSQAGGNEQFF. As DNA, the CDR3 is TGTGCCAGCAGCCAAGCAGGGGGGAATGAGCAGTTCTTC.

The rearrangement joins TRBV6-1 to TRBJ2-1; TRBD2 matches 11 bases. After removal of 4 bases from V and 1 base from J, the junction contained 3 bases not matched to a gene. Germline CDR1 reads MNHNS; CDR2 reads SASEGT. The CDR3 runs 16 residues. The CDR3 nucleotides are TGTGCCAGCAGTGGGAGGACTAGCGGGTCCTACAATGAGCAGTTCTTC. This sequence encodes CASSGRTSGSYNEQFF.

This clone was counted only a few times. The rearrangement joins TRBV7-9 to TRBJ2-7; 8 bases fit TRBD1. Trimming cost V 2 bases and J 0 bases; bases outside gene matches: 6. Germline values: CDR1 SEHNR, CDR2 FQNEAQ (reference sequence). The CDR3 loop spans 16 amino acids. This chain's CDR3 is CASSLLGQGLSYEQYF. CDR3 DNA sequence: TGTGCCAGCAGCTTACTTGGACAGGGACTCTCCTACGAGCAGTACTTC.

The rearrangement joins TRBV4-1 to TRBJ2-7, with TRBD2 identical over 8 bases. This CDR3 is built from 16 residues. Germline CDR1 and CDR2: MGHRA and YSYEKL. Trimming at V came to 3 bases and at J to 1 base, leaving 8 bases not matched to a gene. The CDR3, as DNA: TGCGCCAGCAGCCACGCCCCCGGGGGGGGGTCCTACGAGCAGTACTTC. Translated: CASSHAPGGGSYEQYF.